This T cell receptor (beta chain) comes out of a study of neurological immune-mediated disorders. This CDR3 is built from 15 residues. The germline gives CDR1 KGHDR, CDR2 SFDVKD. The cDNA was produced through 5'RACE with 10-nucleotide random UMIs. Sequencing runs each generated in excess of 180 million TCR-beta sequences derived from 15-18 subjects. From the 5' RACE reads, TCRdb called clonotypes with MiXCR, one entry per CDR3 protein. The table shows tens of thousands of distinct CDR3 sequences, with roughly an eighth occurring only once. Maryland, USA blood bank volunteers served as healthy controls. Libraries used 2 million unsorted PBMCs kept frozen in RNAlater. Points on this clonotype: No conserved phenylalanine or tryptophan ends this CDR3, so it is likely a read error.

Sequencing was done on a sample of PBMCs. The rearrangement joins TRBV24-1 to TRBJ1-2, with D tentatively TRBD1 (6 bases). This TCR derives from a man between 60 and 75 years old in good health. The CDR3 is CVTSDTGQPHYCYTI. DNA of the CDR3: TGTGTCACCAGTGATACCGGACAGCCGCATTACTGCTACACCATC.